This is a list of T cell receptor beta chains from one sample in a study of blood T cell repertoires in COVID-19. Measured with immunoSEQ multiplex PCR; TCRdb has only the in-frame clones, and not every one. The table lists 95,000 to 150,000 clones, roughly four fifths of them singletons. The sequenced sample consisted of peripheral blood. The receptors derive from a human donor in a cohort sampled during active COVID-19. Each CDR3 is given with its conserved first and last residue. D genes are given only for firm matches. Clone size is shown for a subset of rows, as once, few, many or a class of expanded clone.

len | abundance | j_gene | d_gene | v_gene | CDR3nt | CDR3aa
15 | NA | TRBJ2-1 | TRBD1 | TRBV7-2 | TGTGCCAGCAGCTCGGGACAGGGGTCTTACAATGAGCAGTTCTTC | CASSSGQGSYNEQFF
15 | NA | TRBJ2-5 | TRBD2 | TRBV4-1 | TGCGCCAGCAGCCAAGATAACCGGGGGGGTGAGACCCAGTACTTC | CASSQDNRGGETQYF
13 | NA | TRBJ2-7 | TRBD2 | TRBV5-1 | TGCGCCAGCAGTGGCGGGGGGGCCTACGAGCAGTACTTC | CASSGGGAYEQYF
13 | NA | TRBJ2-5 | NA | TRBV29-1 | TGCAGCGTTAGGGCAGGGGCATCGGAGACCCAGTACTTC | CSVRAGASETQYF
16 | NA | TRBJ2-3 | NA | TRBV7-8 | TGTGCCAGCAGCTTAGTACCAGGGACTAGCACAGATACGCAGTATTTT | CASSLVPGTSTDTQYF
20 | NA | TRBJ2-4 | NA | TRBV6-2/TRBV6-3 | TGTGCCAGCAGTTACTCGATGGGGGCGGGCGCGCCCCTAGGCAAAAACATTCAGTACTTC | CASSYSMGAGAPLGKNIQYF
13 | NA | TRBJ1-2 | TRBD1 | TRBV19 | TGTGCCAGTTGCGACAGGGGAAGCTATGGCTACACCTTC | CASCDRGSYGYTF
14 | once | TRBJ2-2 | TRBD2 | TRBV2 | TGTGCCAGCAAGGGGCGGGGGAATACCGGGGAGCTGTTTTTT | CASKGRGNTGELFF
13 | NA | TRBJ1-3 | TRBD1 | TRBV25-1 | TGTGCCACACAGGGGGATTTTGGAAACACCATATATTTT | CATQGDFGNTIYF
13 | NA | TRBJ2-7 | NA | TRBV5-4 | TGTGCCAGCAGCGTGGATAATTCCTACGAGCAGTACTTC | CASSVDNSYEQYF
15 | once | TRBJ2-3 | NA | TRBV5-4 | TGTGCCAGCAGCTTGCACGCGGGGATCACAGATACGCAGTATTTT | CASSLHAGITDTQYF
12 | once | TRBJ2-7 | NA | TRBV10-3 | TGTGCCATCAGTGACGGTGGCTACGAGCAGTACTTC | CAISDGGYEQYF
18 | NA | TRBJ2-3 | TRBD2 | TRBV7-9 | TGTGCCAGCAGCTTAGGGGGGTTCGGCGGGAGAAGCACAGATACGCAGTATTTT | CASSLGGFGGRSTDTQYF
14 | many | TRBJ2-2 | NA | TRBV5-4 | TGTGCCAGCAGTTCCCAGGGGAGCACCGGGGAGCTGTTTTTT | CASSSQGSTGELFF
13 | NA | TRBJ2-5 | TRBD2 | TRBV24-1 | TGTGCCACCACGGGGGGGCCAGGGGAGACCCAGTACTTC | CATTGGPGETQYF
13 | NA | TRBJ2-1 | NA | TRBV6-4 | TGTGCCAGCAGTGAGATGGAGGGCAATGAGCAGTTCTTC | CASSEMEGNEQFF
12 | NA | TRBJ1-6 | NA | TRBV28 | TGTGCCAGCAGTCGGTATAATTCACCCCTCCACTTT | CASSRYNSPLHF
14 | NA | TRBJ1-5 | NA | TRBV9 | TGTGCCAGCAGCGAGGGACCGGGAGATCAGCCCCAGCATTTT | CASSEGPGDQPQHF
17 | NA | TRBJ2-7 | TRBD1 | TRBV12-5 | TGTGCTAGTGGTTTGGTACACCCGGGACAGGGAGGGTACGAGCAGTACTTC | CASGLVHPGQGGYEQYF
15 | once | TRBJ1-6 | NA | TRBV19 | TGTGCCAGTAGCGAACAGGGCTCCTATAATTCACCCCTCCACTTT | CASSEQGSYNSPLHF
11 | NA | TRBJ1-2 | TRBD1 | TRBV20-1 | TGCAGTGCACGGACAGGATATGGCTACACCTTC | CSARTGYGYTF
13 | NA | TRBJ2-7 | TRBD2 | TRBV2 | TGTGCCAGCAGGGGACTACTCGGCTACGAGCAGTACTTC | CASRGLLGYEQYF
13 | NA | TRBJ2-1 | NA | TRBV6-5 | TGTGCCAGCAGCCGTACAGTGTACAATGAGCAGTTCTTC | CASSRTVYNEQFF
18 | NA | TRBJ2-1 | NA | TRBV5-1 | TGCGCCAGCAGCCGAACAACCGACCCTAAAGAGGGCAATGGTGAGCAGTTCTTC | CASSRTTDPKEGNGEQFF
15 | NA | TRBJ2-7 | NA | TRBV29-1 | TGCAGCGCCACTTCCCCGGGACACGCACCCTACGAGCAGTACTTC | CSATSPGHAPYEQYF